This T cell receptor (beta chain) is from a study of CD8 T cells in Susac syndrome. Roughly 0.45 to 1 ug RNA was reverse transcribed with random hexamers. Across 54 Vbeta and 13 Jbeta, TCR beta CDR3 was amplified with immunoSEQ multiplex PCR. MiXCR, run by TCRdb on the immunoSEQ multiplex PCR reads, gives a single entry per CDR3 protein. The table includes 100,000 to 150,000 distinct CDR3 sequences, around 86% detected once. This CDR3 has 15 residues. The germline CDR1 and CDR2 sequences are MNHNY and SVGAGI (reference sequence). V gave up 2 bases and J gave up 1 base, with 9 bases separating them. Study-level findings and limits: The number of individuals included in the study's TCR sequencing and HLA analysis was acknowledged as relatively small.

The multiple sclerosis controls were treatment-naive patients with relapsing-remitting disease that was stable or active. The CD8+ and CD4+ T cells were isolated magnetically using a negative isolation approach, whereas the TEMRA cells were enriched by FACS. In this sample, this clonotype turned up a few times. What it recognizes is unknown. The chain joins TRBV6-6 to TRBJ1-5; D possibly corresponds to TRBD1 (5 bases). Sample: CD8+ T cells from PBMCs. This sequence originates from a human donor with multiple sclerosis. The CDR3: CASSYVGASNQPQHF. In DNA, the CDR3 is TGTGCCAGCAGTTACGTCGGGGCCAGCAATCAGCCCCAGCATTTT.